This T cell receptor beta chain was identified in a study of cytomegalovirus exposure and HLA in healthy donors. Primers included in the PCR were 60 Vbeta and 13 Jbeta primers. Profiling relied on immunoSEQ multiplex PCR, and the TCRdb table lists in-frame clones only, not all of them. The sample lists 150,000 to 160,000 clones, roughly 85% occurring once. This TCR came from a woman under 30 in good health and CMV-seronegative. Input material: PBMCs.

DNA for the CDR3: TGTGCCAGCTCACCCGGGACAGTTAAGGTGGGCACTGAAGCTTTCTTT. This sequence encodes CASSPGTVKVGTEAFF. V is TRBV18 and J is TRBJ1-1; 7 nucleotides agree with TRBD1. There are 16 residues in the CDR3. Germline CDR1 is KGHSH and CDR2 is LQKENI. The V segment lost 3 bases and the J segment 4 bases; nucleotides outside the gene matches: 11.